What follows are 12 T cell receptor beta chains derived from one specimen sequenced in a study of blood T cell repertoires in COVID-19. Data came from immunoSEQ multiplex PCR; TCRdb stores just in-frame clones and leaves some out. The sample lists about 400,000 clones, 88% seen once, with 2% to 2.5% in the top ten. The sample was PBMCs or T cells enriched from blood (not recorded which). The receptor source for this set is a middle-aged woman with acute COVID-19.

The V and J genes are TRBV24-1 and TRBJ2-2; D may be TRBD1 (6 bases). CDR3 length equals 15 residues. Trimming cost V 6 bases and J 4 bases, with 14 bases left between them. Germline CDR1 KGHDR, CDR2 SFDVKD. Here the CDR3 reads CATSQTGHLTGELFF. The CDR3 region has the DNA TGTGCCACCAGTCAAACGGGACATCTCACCGGGGAGCTGTTTTTT.

CDR3: CSVSRSGQGATFF. Written as DNA, the CDR3 is TGCAGCGTGTCCCGAAGCGGACAGGGGGCTACTTTCTTT. This chain uses TRBV29-1 with TRBJ1-1, with 11 bases matching TRBD1. The ends lost 6 bases at V and 12 bases at J; junction bases unmatched: 12. This CDR3 contains 13 residues. CDR1 is SQVTM, CDR2 ANQGSEA, per germline. The variable domain in full, with the rest retrieved from reference TRBV29-1 and TRBJ1-1, is SAVISQKPSRDICQRGTSLTIQCQVDSQVTMMFWYRQQPGQSLTLIATANQGSEATYESGFVIDKFPISRPNLTFSTLTVSNMSPEDSSIYLCSVSRSGQGATFFGQGTRLTVV.

The chain has TRBV9 and TRBJ2-1, with TRBD1 as a possible D gene (6 bases). Per germline, CDR1 SGDLS and CDR2 YYNGEE. Trimming pared 4 bases from V and 0 bases from J, leaving 8 bases between. This CDR3 is 14 amino acids long. CDR3 sequence (DNA): TGTGCCAGCAGCATGGGGGCCTCCTACAATGAGCAGTTCTTC. This translates into CASSMGASYNEQFF.

This clone was seen a few times. The rearrangement joins TRBV7-6 to TRBJ2-7, with 10 bases aligning to TRBD1. The CDR3 loop spans 17 amino acids. The germline V gene has CDR1 SGHVS and CDR2 FNYEAQ. Losses at the gene ends were 5 bases for V and 7 bases for J; bases not matched to a gene: 17. Written as DNA, the CDR3 is TGTGCCAGCAGCCCCAAAAGTGGAGACAGGGGGCTTAGGGAGCAGTACTTC. This gives the protein CASSPKSGDRGLREQYF. The variable domain in full, completed from reference TRBV7-6 and TRBJ2-7, reads GAGVSQSPRYKVTKRGQDVALRCDPISGHVSLYWYRQALGQGPEFLTYFNYEAQQDKSGLPNDRFSAERPEGSISTLTIQRTEQRDSAMYRCASSPKSGDRGLREQYFGPGTRLTVT.

The chain recombines TRBV6-5 with TRBJ1-3; D is unclear. V was cut by 2 bases and J by 7 bases, with 12 bases left in between. CDR1 and CDR2 from the germline V gene are MNHEY and SVGAGI. The CDR3 is 14 amino acids. CDR3 coding DNA: TGTGCCAGCAGTTACGGGCCAGTGTCGAACACCATATATTTT. Its translation: CASSYGPVSNTIYF.

This clone was recorded once. The rearrangement uses TRBV4-1 and TRBJ1-4; D not resolved. Trimming cost V 0 bases and J 7 bases, with 15 bases left between them. Germline V gene lookup returns CDR1 MGHRA and CDR2 YSYEKL. The CDR3 is made up of 16 amino acids. CDR3 region: CASSQDLALSTEKLFF. The CDR3, as DNA: TGCGCCAGCAGCCAAGATCTTGCCCTAAGTACTGAAAAACTGTTTTTT.

The V call is TRBV7-9, the J call TRBJ1-6; 7 positions agree with TRBD1. The germline CDR1 and CDR2 sequences are SEHNR and FQNEAQ (reference sequence). With 1 base clipped from V and 7 bases from J, the junction kept 10 bases outside the gene matches. The CDR3 sequence is 17 residues long. In DNA form, the CDR3 reads TGTGCCAGCAGCTTAGATCCGACAGGGTTAGGAAATTCACCCCTCCACTTT. Translated, it gives CASSLDPTGLGNSPLHF.

The chain recombines TRBV7-9 with TRBJ1-1; D uncertain. Between the trimmed V and J ends, which lost 5 bases and 0 bases, there was a span of 19 bases. Looked up from germline, CDR1 is SEHNR and CDR2 is FQNEAQ (reference sequence). The CDR3 is made up of 17 amino acids. In nucleotides, the CDR3 is TGTGCCAGCAGCACGTATTACAGCGCCGGGATGAACACTGAAGCTTTCTTT. This encodes CASSTYYSAGMNTEAFF. Filled out from reference TRBV7-9 and TRBJ1-1, the complete variable domain reads DTGVSQNPRHKITKRGQNVTFRCDPISEHNRLYWYRQTLGQGPEFLTYFQNEAQLEKSRLLSDRFSAERPKGSFSTLEIQRTEQGDSAMYLCASSTYYSAGMNTEAFFGQGTRLTVV.

The chain uses TRBV5-1 and TRBJ1-1; 9 bases agree with TRBD1. Germline V gene data show CDR1 as SGHRS and CDR2 as YFSETQ. V was clipped by 3 bases and J by 4 bases; unmatched bases: 4. This CDR3 contains 14 residues. CDR3 DNA sequence: TGCGCCAGCAGCTCTCCGACAGGGGGCACTGAAGCTTTCTTT. It encodes CASSSPTGGTEAFF.

This chain uses TRBV30 with TRBJ2-3; 7 positions match TRBD2. The length of the CDR3 is 13 residues. In germline, CDR1 is GTSNPN, CDR2 SVGIG (reference sequence). J was trimmed by 5 bases and V by 0 bases; bases with no gene match: 2. Here the CDR3 reads CAWSVGGVDTQYF. Here the CDR3 DNA reads TGTGCCTGGAGTGTGGGGGGGGTAGATACGCAGTATTTT. Based on the CDR3 plus reference TRBV30 and TRBJ2-3, the full variable domain is SQTIHQWPATLVQPVGSPLSLECTVEGTSNPNLYWYRQAAGRGLQLLFYSVGIGQISSEVPQNLSASRPQDRQFILSSKKLLLSDSGFYLCAWSVGGVDTQYFGPGTRLTVL.

This chain connects TRBV18 to TRBJ2-1, with 10 positions matching TRBD2. The CDR3 is 16 amino acids. Losses at the gene ends were 1 base for V and 9 bases for J; bases not matched to a gene: 9. Germline lookup yields CDR1 KGHSH and CDR2 LQKENI. This CDR3 is CASSPLAGGFSGEQFF. Written as DNA, the CDR3 is TGTGCCAGCTCACCACTAGCGGGGGGCTTCTCTGGTGAGCAGTTCTTC.

This clone was counted once. Other DNA sequences in this specimen translate into the identical CDR3. The chain is built from TRBV12-3 or TRBV12-4 and TRBJ2-5; D perhaps matches TRBD2 (6 bases). The CDR3 consists of 13 residues. The V and J ends lost 3 bases and 2 bases respectively, with 7 bases between them. CDR3 in DNA: TGTGCCAGCAGTTTTAGCGGACAAGAGACCCAGTACTTC. Its protein product is CASSFSGQETQYF.